The 29 T cell receptor beta chains presented below share a single source sample, sequenced in a study of lymphopenia after photon versus proton radiotherapy. TCRdb's copy holds only in-frame clones and misses some; the assay was immunoSEQ multiplex PCR. Of 50,000 to 60,000 clones listed, approximately 92% are singletons. The source was peripheral blood, collected from a patient treated with photon-based radiotherapy. Receptors were obtained from a woman aged 40 to 49 with cholangiocarcinoma.

The rearrangement uses TRBV6-5 and TRBJ1-1; no clear D gene. Trimming removed 4 bases from V and 1 base from J, with 7 bases in between. The CDR3 extends over 13 amino acids. The germline V gene has CDR1 MNHEY and CDR2 SVGAGI. The chain's CDR3 is CASSFRGNTEAFF. DNA for the CDR3: TGTGCCAGCAGTTTTCGGGGGAACACTGAAGCTTTCTTT.

This clone has only one observation. The gene calls are TRBV19 and TRBJ1-1, with TRBD1 matching over 9 bases. Germline V gene lookup returns CDR1 LNHDA and CDR2 SQIVND (reference sequence). The CDR3 totals 14 residues. Unmatched junction bases numbered 7, after V lost 6 bases and J lost 5 bases. The CDR3 reads CASRPETGGTEAFF. DNA of the CDR3: TGTGCCAGTAGGCCAGAGACAGGGGGGACTGAAGCTTTCTTT.

This clone ranks as medium-sized. V gene TRBV28 combines with J gene TRBJ1-3; tentative D call: TRBD1 (6 bases). V was cut by 6 bases and J by 7 bases, with 7 bases left in between. The CDR3 extends over 11 amino acids. Germline V gene data show CDR1 as MDHEN and CDR2 as SYDVKM. The CDR3 DNA is TGTGCCAGCAGGGGGGCTAACACCATATATTTT. Amino acid sequence: CASRGANTIYF.

The CDR3 loop is CASSYSSGLYNEQFF. In DNA, the CDR3 is TGTGCCAGCAGTTACTCTAGCGGGCTATACAATGAGCAGTTCTTC. The J gene is TRBJ2-1, the V gene TRBV6-6; 7 bases align to TRBD2. V was clipped by 0 bases and J by 4 bases; unmatched bases: 3. Germline CDR1 MNHNY, CDR2 SVGAGI (reference sequence). The length of the CDR3 is 15 residues.

V is TRBV7-9 and J is TRBJ1-4, with a weak D call TRBD1 (5 bases). Germline V gene lookup returns CDR1 SEHNR and CDR2 FQNEAQ (reference sequence). The ends were cut back, 4 bases at V and 0 bases at J, with 12 bases in the middle. CDR3 length equals 16 residues. CDR3 sequence reads: CASSSTGTTTNEKLFF. CDR3 DNA sequence: TGTGCCAGCAGCTCGACCGGGACGACAACTAATGAAAAACTGTTTTTT.

This clone appeared once. The chain employs TRBV2 and TRBJ2-2; 8 bases line up with TRBD1. The germline gives CDR1 SNHLY, CDR2 FYNNEI. V shed 9 bases and J 1 base; nucleotides not matched to a gene: 13. CDR3 length: 17 amino acids. CDR3 in DNA: TGTGCCAGAGAAAGAGAGGCCGGGACAGGGAACACCGGGGAGCTGTTTTTT. Translation gives CAREREAGTGNTGELFF. Full variable domain (remainder filled in from reference TRBV2 and TRBJ2-2): EPEVTQTPSHQVTQMGQEVILRCVPISNHLYFYWYRQILGQKVEFLVSFYNNEISEKSEIFDDQFSVERPDGSNFTLKIRSTKLEDSAMYFCAREREAGTGNTGELFFGEGSRLTVL.

This rearrangement joins TRBV5-8 to TRBJ2-3; TRBD1 matches 8 bases. J lost 2 bases, V lost 0 bases, and 11 bases had no gene match. The CDR3 sequence is 18 residues long. From germline, CDR1 is SGHTS and CDR2 YDEGEE. CDR3: CASSLEVLTGEVTDTQYF. The CDR3 DNA reads as TGTGCCAGCAGCTTGGAGGTTTTGACAGGGGAGGTCACAGATACGCAGTATTTT.

The V gene is TRBV18, the J gene TRBJ1-1; 9 bases line up with TRBD1. J was trimmed by 3 bases and V by 3 bases; bases with no gene match: 2. Germline-derived CDR1 and CDR2 are KGHSH and LQKENI. The CDR3 consists of 14 residues. CDR3 loop: CASSPWDRDTEAFF. CDR3 coding DNA: TGTGCCAGCTCACCGTGGGACAGGGACACTGAAGCTTTCTTT.

The table lists this clone with a count of one. The genes are TRBV2 and TRBJ2-1, with D unclear. The CDR3 totals 12 residues. Germline V gene data show CDR1 as SNHLY and CDR2 as FYNNEI. Trimming removed 3 bases from V and 7 bases from J, with 7 bases in between. The CDR3: CASSEGGNEQFF. The DNA for the CDR3 is TGTGCCAGCAGTGAGGGTGGGAATGAGCAGTTCTTC.

The chain uses TRBV14 and TRBJ1-2; possibly TRBD1 for D (6 bases). Germline V gene lookup returns CDR1 SGHDN and CDR2 FVKESK. Trimming took off 0 bases at V and 4 bases at J, with 12 bases between the two ends. The CDR3 totals 15 residues. The CDR3 bases are TGTGCCAGCAGCCAAGATTTTCAGGGGATCTATGGCTACACCTTC. It codes for CASSQDFQGIYGYTF.

V and J are TRBV9 and TRBJ2-2; D unclear. Trimming shortened V by 0 bases and J by 6 bases, and 12 bases separated the two germline ends. CDR3 size: 15 residues. The germline CDR1 and CDR2 sequences are SGDLS and YYNGEE. DNA for the CDR3: TGTGCCAGCAGCGTAGTTTTGGGGTCCCCCGGGGAGCTGTTTTTT. Amino acids: CASSVVLGSPGELFF. The full variable domain, with the rest looked up from reference TRBV9 and TRBJ2-2, is DSGVTQTPKHLITATGQRVTLRCSPRSGDLSVYWYQQSLDQGLQFLIQYYNGEERAKGNILERFSAQQFPDLHSELNLSSLELGDSALYFCASSVVLGSPGELFFGEGSRLTVL.

V is TRBV9 and J is TRBJ1-2, with D perhaps matching TRBD1 (6 bases). The V end was cut by 0 bases, the J end by 5 bases, with 14 bases between. The CDR3 has 15 residues. Germline CDR1 SGDLS, CDR2 YYNGEE. The CDR3 nucleotides are TGTGCCAGCAGCGTAGAGGCAGGGGCCATATATGGCTACACCTTC. Protein sequence: CASSVEAGAIYGYTF.

The CDR3 spells CASGTGGGSYEQYF. In DNA, the CDR3 is TGTGCCAGTGGGACAGGGGGCGGTTCTTACGAGCAGTACTTC. This rearrangement joins TRBV2 to TRBJ2-7, with 12 bases matching TRBD1. CDR1 and CDR2 (germline): SNHLY, FYNNEI. The CDR3 has 14 residues. V was clipped by 9 bases and J by 4 bases; unmatched bases: 7.

The chain couples TRBV4-1 to TRBJ2-2; 7 positions match TRBD1. The V gene's germline CDR1 is MGHRA and CDR2 YSYEKL. The CDR3 length is 15 residues. Trimming at V came to 0 bases and at J to 6 bases, leaving 4 bases not matched to a gene. The CDR3 reads CASSQDRTGAGELFF. CDR3 DNA: TGCGCCAGCAGCCAAGACCGGACAGGAGCCGGGGAGCTGTTTTTT.

This clone was seen just once. The chain uses TRBV11-3 and TRBJ2-3; tentatively, D is TRBD1 (6 bases). The length of the CDR3 is 15 residues. V lost 5 bases, J lost 1 base, and 13 bases lay in between. Germline V gene data show CDR1 as SGHNT and CDR2 as YENEEA. The CDR3 nucleotides read TGTGCCAGCAGCCAGGGGATCTTAGGCACAGATACGCAGTATTTT. It specifies CASSQGILGTDTQYF.

The chain joins TRBV6-1 to TRBJ2-1; D unclear. This CDR3 is 12 amino acids long. CDR1 and CDR2 (germline): MNHNS, SASEGT. V was trimmed by 3 bases and J by 5 bases, leaving 5 bases between them. The CDR3, as DNA: TGTGCCAGCAGTGAGTCGCACAATGAGCAGTTCTTC. Translation: CASSESHNEQFF.

With respect to this clone: A read error may produce the germline difference seen at one junction end. The chain couples TRBV5-6 to TRBJ2-3; no definite D call. This CDR3 spans 12 amino acids. CDR1 and CDR2 (germline): SGHDT, YYEEEE. The CDR3 region is CASSLEARRLDF. DNA of the CDR3: TGTGCCAGCAGCTTGGAGGCTCGCCGACTTGATTTT.

This rearrangement joins TRBV18 to TRBJ1-1; TRBD1 matches at 10 bases. The CDR3 length is 16 residues. The V gene's germline CDR1 is KGHSH and CDR2 LQKENI. The trim removed 2 bases at V and 1 base at J, leaving 4 bases unmatched. CDR3 coding DNA: TGTGCCAGCTCACCAAACGGACAGGGGGGGAACACTGAAGCTTTCTTT. Amino acids: CASSPNGQGGNTEAFF. The full variable domain, rest sourced from reference TRBV18 and TRBJ1-1, is NAGVMQNPRHLVRRRGQEARLRCSPMKGHSHVYWYRQLPEEGLKFMVYLQKENIIDESGMPKERFSAEFPKEGPSILRIQQVVRGDSAAYFCASSPNGQGGNTEAFFGQGTRLTVV.

This rearrangement joins TRBV6-6 to TRBJ2-1; 12 nucleotides agree with TRBD1. Germline V gene data show CDR1 as MNHNY and CDR2 as SVGAGI (reference sequence). V was clipped by 6 bases and J by 9 bases; unmatched bases: 12. The CDR3 spans 16 residues. The CDR3 is CASSLYRDRGLVEQFF. CDR3 in DNA: TGTGCCAGCAGCTTATACCGGGACAGGGGGCTTGTTGAGCAGTTCTTC.

The rearrangement links TRBV6-5 to TRBJ2-1, with no clear D. The CDR3 runs 14 residues. V lost 0 bases and J 9 bases, leaving 12 bases between the germline ends. Germline values: CDR1 MNHEY, CDR2 SVGAGI. CDR3 in DNA: TGTGCCAGCAGTTACTCCGGTGGTTTAGGTGAGCAGTTCTTC. This translates into CASSYSGGLGEQFF.

J is TRBJ1-2 and V is TRBV28; 9 bases are a match to TRBD1. This CDR3 has 15 residues. V lost 6 bases and J lost 2; bases outside the gene matches: 7. Germline CDR1 MDHEN, CDR2 SYDVKM. The CDR3 here is CASRGQGRANYGYTF. The CDR3 DNA is TGTGCCAGCAGGGGACAGGGTCGGGCCAACTATGGCTACACCTTC.

The rearrangement links TRBV7-9 to TRBJ1-1, with D possibly TRBD1 on 6 matching bases. Germline values: CDR1 SEHNR, CDR2 FQNEAQ (reference sequence). The CDR3 totals 16 residues. Trimming stripped 5 bases from V and 0 bases from J, with 16 bases between. The CDR3 sequence is CASSLQGQGMNTEAFF. The CDR3 coding sequence is TGTGCCAGCAGCCTCCAGGGGCAGGGTATGAACACTGAAGCTTTCTTT.

The CDR3 reads CASSDPDRVGPEAFF. The DNA of the CDR3 is TGTGCCAGCAGTGATCCGGACAGGGTGGGCCCTGAAGCTTTCTTT. The genes are TRBV25-1 and TRBJ1-1; TRBD1 agrees at 8 bases. Trimming took 3 bases from V and 6 from J; bases not matched to a gene: 9. The CDR3 is made up of 15 amino acids. CDR1 MGHDK and CDR2 SYGVNS come from the germline V gene.

This clone was counted between two and nine times. The chain recombines TRBV9 with TRBJ2-7; TRBD1 agrees at 12 bases. After removal of 0 bases from V and 7 bases from J, the junction contained 5 bases not matched to a gene. CDR3 length equals 15 residues. Germline CDR1 and CDR2: SGDLS and YYNGEE. Written as DNA, the CDR3 is TGTGCCAGCAGCGTAGAGGGACAGGGGGCGGGAGAGCAGTACTTC. Protein product: CASSVEGQGAGEQYF.

Here the CDR3 reads CASSYLLTGGYTEAFF. The CDR3 DNA reads TGTGCCAGCAGCTACCTACTAACAGGGGGGTACACTGAAGCTTTCTTT. The rearrangement links TRBV5-6 to TRBJ1-1; 8 bases fit TRBD1. The CDR3 has 16 residues. Unmatched junction bases numbered 10, after V lost 3 bases and J lost 3 bases. Germline assignment: CDR1 SGHDT and CDR2 YYEEEE. The whole variable domain, filled in from reference TRBV5-6 and TRBJ1-1, reads DAGVTQSPTHLIKTRGQQVTLRCSPKSGHDTVSWYQQALGQGPQFIFQYYEEEERQRGNFPDRFSGHQFPNYSSELNVNALLLGDSALYLCASSYLLTGGYTEAFFGQGTRLTVV.

This chain connects TRBV7-2 to TRBJ2-1; no firm D call. CDR1 is SGHTA, CDR2 FQGNSA, per germline. The CDR3 totals 11 residues. Trimming took off 7 bases at V and 9 bases at J, with 10 bases between the two ends. CDR3 amino acids: CASTNLGEQFF. Here the CDR3 DNA reads TGTGCCAGCACCAACTTAGGTGAGCAGTTCTTC.

This rearrangement joins TRBV10-3 to TRBJ1-1; D might be TRBD1 (6 bases). Trimming took off 3 bases at V and 0 bases at J, with 11 bases between the two ends. Germline V gene sequence: CDR1 ENHRY, CDR2 SYGVKD. CDR3 length equals 15 residues. The CDR3 DNA reads TGTGCCATCAGTGACCCAGGGGCGATGAACACTGAAGCTTTCTTT. Protein product: CAISDPGAMNTEAFF.

This clone was seen more than once but under ten times. J is TRBJ1-1 and V is TRBV2; tentatively, D is TRBD1 (6 bases). The CDR3 runs 15 residues. Trimming shortened V by 7 bases and J by 4 bases, and 19 bases separated the two germline ends. Germline V gene sequence: CDR1 SNHLY, CDR2 FYNNEI. Here the CDR3 reads CASTGDPVGRTEAFF. CDR3 bases: TGTGCCAGCACAGGGGACCCAGTCGGGCGCACTGAAGCTTTCTTT. The variable domain in full, completed from reference TRBV2 and TRBJ1-1, reads EPEVTQTPSHQVTQMGQEVILRCVPISNHLYFYWYRQILGQKVEFLVSFYNNEISEKSEIFDDQFSVERPDGSNFTLKIRSTKLEDSAMYFCASTGDPVGRTEAFFGQGTRLTVV.

The chain combines TRBV28 with TRBJ1-2; 10 nucleotides agree with TRBD1. From germline, CDR1 is MDHEN and CDR2 SYDVKM. With V trimmed by 5 bases and J by 4 bases, 7 bases remained unmatched. This CDR3 has 15 amino acids. CDR3 nucleotides: TGTGCCAGCAGTACCGGGACAGGGGTTTTCTATGGCTACACCTTC. Its translation is CASSTGTGVFYGYTF.